These 25 T cell receptor beta chains were sequenced from one sample in a study of identical twins. From the 5' RACE reads, TCRdb called clonotypes with MiXCR, one entry per CDR3 protein. Altogether about 280,000 distinct CDR3 sequences are present, about 8.3% being singletons, with the ten largest covering over 2%. The sample also formed part of further work on yellow fever vaccine responses in identical twins.

Sequenced input: memory (CD45RO+) T cells sorted from blood. The receptors come from a woman aged 18-29 years in good health.

This clonotype was detected only a few times. The chain employs TRBV2 and TRBJ1-5; tentative D call: TRBD1 (5 bases). CDR3 length: 16 amino acids. Germline V lookup: CDR1 SNHLY, CDR2 FYNNEI. V lost 5 bases to trimming and J lost 1 base, with 15 bases between them. CDR3 DNA: TGTGCCAGCAGTAAAATTTCGGGGGACAGCAATCAGCCCCAGCATTTT. This encodes CASSKISGDSNQPQHF.

This rearrangement joins TRBV20-1 to TRBJ2-5, with a weak D call TRBD1 (5 bases). CDR1 is DFQATT, CDR2 SNEGSKA, per germline (reference sequence). Trimming stripped 1 base from V and 5 bases from J, with 14 bases between. The CDR3 is made up of 14 amino acids. The DNA of the CDR3 is TGCAGTGCTAGAGTCGAGATCCCAGGGGAGACCCAGTACTTC. Protein: CSARVEIPGETQYF.

The chain carries TRBV6-2 or TRBV6-3 and TRBJ2-3; tentative D call: TRBD2 (5 bases). The CDR3 is made up of 12 amino acids. Trimming shortened V by 2 bases and J by 8 bases, and 8 bases separated the two germline ends. Germline CDR1 and CDR2: MNHEY and SVGEGT. The CDR3 reads CASSYLEGTQYF. Here the CDR3 DNA reads TGTGCCAGCAGTTACCTCGAGGGTACGCAGTATTTT.

This clonotype was seen more than once but under ten times. The chain uses TRBV7-2 and TRBJ2-2, with 8 positions matching TRBD2. Germline CDR1 is SGHTA and CDR2 is FQGNSA. The CDR3 sequence is 16 residues long. The junction had 5 bases not matched to a gene; V was cut back by 1 base and J by 4 bases. CDR3 sequence: CASSLVARGATGELFF. DNA for the CDR3: TGTGCCAGCAGCTTAGTTGCGCGGGGGGCCACCGGGGAGCTGTTTTTT.

A few counts support this clonotype. This rearrangement joins TRBV25-1 to TRBJ2-3, with D perhaps TRBD2 (5 bases). Germline CDR1 is MGHDK and CDR2 is SYGVNS. CDR3 length equals 11 residues. V shed 4 bases and J shed 7 bases, with 6 bases lying between them. This CDR3 is CASSAGYTQYF. CDR3 coding DNA: TGTGCCAGCAGTGCGGGGTATACGCAGTATTTT.

This clonotype was seen more than once but under ten times. DNA for the CDR3: TGTGCCAGCAGCTTAAGCGGGTCCCTGGTGGGAACTGAAGCTTTCTTT. It is translated as CASSLSGSLVGTEAFF. The V gene is TRBV7-9, the J gene TRBJ1-1; D gene unclear. The CDR3 spans 16 residues. Trimming removed 2 bases from V and 5 bases from J, with 18 bases in between. Germline values: CDR1 SEHNR, CDR2 FQNEAQ (reference sequence).

The CDR3 loop reads CASSYYGSDRGLPYEQYF. The CDR3 nucleotides read TGTGCCAGCAGTTACTACGGTTCGGATAGGGGGCTCCCCTACGAGCAGTACTTC. V gene TRBV6-5 combines with J gene TRBJ2-7, with 7 positions matching TRBD1. Trimming cost V 1 base and J 2 bases; bases outside gene matches: 14. The CDR3 totals 18 residues. Per the germline V gene, CDR1 is MNHEY and CDR2 is SVGAGI.

This chain joins TRBV6-5 and TRBJ1-1, with 8 bases that match TRBD1. V shed 2 bases, J shed 4 bases, and the junction held 0 bases outside the gene matches. Germline values: CDR1 MNHEY, CDR2 SVGAGI. This CDR3 comprises 13 residues. The CDR3 sequence is CASSYTGGTEAFF. The CDR3 DNA is TGTGCCAGCAGTTACACAGGGGGCACTGAAGCTTTCTTT.

This rearrangement joins TRBV6-1 to TRBJ2-1; 9 nucleotides align to TRBD1. The CDR3 consists of 17 residues. From germline, CDR1 is MNHNS and CDR2 SASEGT. The V segment lost 1 base and the J segment 5 bases; nucleotides outside the gene matches: 9. The CDR3 reads CASSEVVGDRANNEQFF. CDR3 nucleotide sequence: TGTGCCAGCAGTGAAGTTGTGGGGGACAGGGCGAACAATGAGCAGTTCTTC.

This clonotype was seen at least ten times. The chain combines TRBV5-1 with TRBJ2-2; tentative D call: TRBD2 (5 bases). The CDR3 loop spans 18 amino acids. Looked up from germline, CDR1 is SGHRS and CDR2 is YFSETQ. V was pared by 3 bases and J by 3 bases, with 21 bases between. In nucleotides, the CDR3 is TGCGCCAGCAGCTGGCGCTCCTCGTTGCTAGCCGACACCGGGGAGCTGTTTTTT. Its protein is CASSWRSSLLADTGELFF.

This clonotype was counted between two and nine times. V and J are TRBV20-1 and TRBJ2-3; D might be TRBD1 (6 bases). CDR1 and CDR2 from the germline V gene are DFQATT and SNEGSKA (reference sequence). V lost 2 bases and J lost 2, with 8 bases in between. This CDR3 region has 13 residues. The CDR3 region is CSARRDNTDTQYF. The CDR3, as DNA: TGCAGTGCTAGAAGGGACAACACAGATACGCAGTATTTT.

This clonotype was recorded a few times. The chain recombines TRBV6-2 or TRBV6-3 with TRBJ1-5; D perhaps matches TRBD1 (5 bases). From germline, CDR1 is MNHEY and CDR2 SVGEGT. The CDR3 length is 14 residues. V was trimmed by 2 bases and J by 1 base, leaving 6 bases between them. DNA for the CDR3: TGTGCCAGCAGTTACCCAGGGAGCAATCAGCCCCAGCATTTT. Translation: CASSYPGSNQPQHF.

This clonotype was seen more than once but under ten times. The rearrangement joins TRBV6-5 to TRBJ2-3, with D possibly called TRBD1 or TRBD2 (5 bases each). Germline V gene sequence: CDR1 MNHEY, CDR2 SVGAGI. V was cut by 2 bases and J by 6 bases, with 12 bases left in between. The CDR3 covers 14 residues. The CDR3 region is CASSYTHGGDTQYF. For the CDR3, the DNA is TGTGCCAGCAGTTACACCCATGGGGGTGATACGCAGTATTTT.

This clonotype showed up many times. V is TRBV5-1 and J is TRBJ2-3; TRBD2 aligns across 9 bases. V dropped 4 bases and J dropped 0; count of bases not matched to a gene: 6. The germline CDR1 and CDR2 sequences are SGHRS and YFSETQ. The CDR3 sequence is 16 residues long. The CDR3 DNA follows: TGCGCCAGCAGCCAAATGACTAGCGGTAGCACAGATACGCAGTATTTT. Translated: CASSQMTSGSTDTQYF.

Many counts were recorded for this clonotype. V usage is TRBV25-1 and J usage is TRBJ2-2; 8 bases are a match to TRBD2. The V gene end was trimmed by 3 bases and the J gene end by 6 bases; junction bases not matched to a gene: 12. The CDR3 sequence is 17 residues long. Germline V gene data show CDR1 as MGHDK and CDR2 as SYGVNS. DNA of the CDR3: TGTGCCAGCAGTGACCCTCCTAAAGCGGGAGATTCCGGGGAGCTGTTTTTT. As protein: CASSDPPKAGDSGELFF.

The genes are TRBV7-9 and TRBJ1-4; D unresolved. The CDR3 totals 14 residues. The V end lost 3 bases, the J end lost 4 bases, and 9 bases lay between the germline ends. Germline V gene lookup returns CDR1 SEHNR and CDR2 FQNEAQ (reference sequence). The CDR3 loop reads CASSFGVYNEKLFF. CDR3 DNA sequence: TGTGCCAGCAGCTTTGGGGTCTATAATGAAAAACTGTTTTTT.

The sample holds a few counts of this clonotype. The CDR3 reads CASTLTQETQYF. The CDR3 bases are TGTGCCAGCACCTTAACTCAAGAGACCCAGTACTTC. The chain uses TRBV6-2 or TRBV6-3 and TRBJ2-5; D unresolved. V lost 7 bases, J lost 2 bases, and 8 bases lay in between. The CDR3 runs to 12 residues. Looked up from germline, CDR1 is MNHEY and CDR2 is SVGEGT.

In its sample, this clonotype was seen a few times. The chain joins TRBV20-1 to TRBJ2-7, with 12 positions matching TRBD2. J gave up 7 bases and V 6 bases, and 10 bases lay outside the gene matches. This CDR3 is built from 14 residues. Germline V gives CDR1 DFQATT, CDR2 SNEGSKA (reference sequence). CDR3 residues: CSANRLAGVGEQYF. The CDR3 region has the DNA TGCAGTGCCAACCGACTAGCGGGAGTAGGTGAGCAGTACTTC.

In its sample, this clonotype was seen many times. The rearrangement uses TRBV27 and TRBJ2-6; 7 bases fit TRBD2. The V gene end was trimmed by 3 bases and the J gene end by 8 bases; junction bases not matched to a gene: 10. The CDR3 loop spans 16 amino acids. Per germline, CDR1 MNHEY and CDR2 SMNVEV (reference sequence). The CDR3 loop is CASSFGTTTWPNVLTF. The CDR3 region has the DNA TGTGCCAGCAGTTTCGGGACTACCACTTGGCCCAACGTCCTGACTTTC.

The rearrangement links TRBV7-8 to TRBJ2-1; D unclear. CDR1 and CDR2 (germline): SGHVS, FQNEAQ. This CDR3 comprises 15 residues. The V gene lost 2 bases and the J gene lost 3 bases, with 11 bases spanning the gap. DNA for the CDR3: TGTGCCAGCAGCTTACACTCCGTGGGCTACAATGAGCAGTTCTTC. Translated: CASSLHSVGYNEQFF.

V gene TRBV5-1 combines with J gene TRBJ2-5, with TRBD1 matching over 10 bases. Germline V lookup: CDR1 SGHRS, CDR2 YFSETQ. V was pared by 5 bases and J by 5 bases, with 12 bases of the junction left unmatched. CDR3 size: 16 residues. The CDR3 protein is CASSFTGTGVLETQYF. DNA of the CDR3: TGCGCCAGCAGTTTCACCGGGACAGGGGTTTTGGAGACCCAGTACTTC.

This clonotype was counted between two and nine times. The chain is built from TRBV9 and TRBJ2-3; either TRBD1 or TRBD2 may supply D (6 bases each). The germline V gene has CDR1 SGDLS and CDR2 YYNGEE. The CDR3 consists of 15 residues. Trimming took off 4 bases at V and 4 bases at J, with 16 bases between the two ends. DNA for the CDR3: TGTGCCAGCAGCCCCCGAATGGAGGGGGCAGATACGCAGTATTTT. Encoded protein: CASSPRMEGADTQYF.

The chain joins TRBV7-9 to TRBJ1-2, with 9 positions matching TRBD1. V lost 4 bases to trimming and J lost 8 bases; unmatched junction nucleotides: 8. Germline V gene data show CDR1 as SEHNR and CDR2 as FQNEAQ (reference sequence). The CDR3 consists of 14 residues. CDR3 sequence: CASSSTGGDGGYTF. In DNA form, the CDR3 reads TGTGCCAGCAGCTCCACAGGGGGCGACGGGGGCTACACCTTC.

The chain uses TRBV4-1 and TRBJ2-2, with 10 bases aligning to TRBD1. Germline CDR1 and CDR2: MGHRA and YSYEKL. The length of the CDR3 is 16 residues. Unmatched junction bases numbered 6, after V lost 6 bases and J lost 2 bases. The CDR3: CASRPDRGLNTGELFF. The DNA of the CDR3 is TGCGCCAGCAGACCTGACAGGGGGCTAAACACCGGGGAGCTGTTTTTT.

This clonotype came up a few times. The chain uses TRBV12-3 or TRBV12-4 and TRBJ1-5; TRBD1 aligns across 10 bases. The V and J ends lost 6 bases and 6 bases, in that order; junction bases with no gene match: 8. The CDR3 is 15 residues long. CDR3 in DNA: TGTGCCAGCAGCCCTGACAGGGGGCGACGTCAGCCCCAGCATTTT. Translation: CASSPDRGRRQPQHF.